The clone carrying this TCR beta chain was seen only a few times. Antigen: not known. Built from TCR beta cDNA, the libraries had unique molecular identifiers in them. TCRdb re-called the PCR reads with MiXCR, one entry per CDR3 protein. The sample shows about 260,000 distinct CDR3 sequences, 30% to 45% of them seen only once. The data stem from a study of post-analysis software for immune sequencing data. Study-wide points: Controls had significantly higher normalized Chao1 diversity than multiple sclerosis patients. Strong co-clustering by F measure was seen for same-batch samples.

The sequencing sample was made of blood. The receptor's source is a girl aged 5-17 years with multiple sclerosis.

DNA for the CDR3: TGTGCCAGCAGCCTGGATGACAATGGCGCCGGGGAGCTGTTTTTT. Translating it yields CASSLDDNGAGELFF. The J gene is TRBJ2-2, the V gene TRBV4-2; no clear D gene. Trimming shortened V by 4 bases and J by 6 bases, and 15 bases separated the two germline ends. The CDR3 is 15 amino acids. Looked up from germline, CDR1 is LGHNA and CDR2 is YNFKEQ.